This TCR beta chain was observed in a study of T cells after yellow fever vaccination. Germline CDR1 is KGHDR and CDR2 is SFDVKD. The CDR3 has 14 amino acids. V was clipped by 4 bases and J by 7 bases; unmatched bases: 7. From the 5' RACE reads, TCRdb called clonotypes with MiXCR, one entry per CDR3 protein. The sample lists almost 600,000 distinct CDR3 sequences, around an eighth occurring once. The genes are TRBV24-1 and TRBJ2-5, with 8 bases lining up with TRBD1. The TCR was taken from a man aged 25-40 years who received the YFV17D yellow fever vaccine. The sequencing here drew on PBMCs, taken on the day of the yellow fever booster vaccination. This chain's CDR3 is CATSDLGQGGTQYF. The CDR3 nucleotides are TGTGCCACCAGTGACCTCGGACAGGGTGGGACCCAGTACTTC.